The entry below describes one T cell receptor (beta chain). What it recognizes is unknown. The sample comes from a study of CD4+ T cells in melanoma. Here immunoSEQ multiplex PCR was the method, and the copy in TCRdb shows in-frame clones only, minus some. This repertoire shows over 100,000 clones, 92% found once; its top ten account for roughly 3.5%. Whole-study findings and limits: In melanoma, neoantigen-specific CD4+ T cells reportedly differed in differentiation state.

The CDR3 consists of 14 residues. Looked up from germline, CDR1 is MGHDK and CDR2 is SYGVNS. Trimming removed 5 bases at V and 13 bases at J, with 21 bases between. Sequencing was done on a sample of peripheral blood. The gene calls are TRBV25-1 and TRBJ2-1; possible D gene TRBD1, 6 bases. The TCR was taken from a human donor with melanoma. This chain's CDR3 is CASSPQLKQGSQFF. The CDR3 nucleotides read TGTGCCAGCAGTCCCCAGCTGAAACAGGGAAGTCAGTTCTTC.